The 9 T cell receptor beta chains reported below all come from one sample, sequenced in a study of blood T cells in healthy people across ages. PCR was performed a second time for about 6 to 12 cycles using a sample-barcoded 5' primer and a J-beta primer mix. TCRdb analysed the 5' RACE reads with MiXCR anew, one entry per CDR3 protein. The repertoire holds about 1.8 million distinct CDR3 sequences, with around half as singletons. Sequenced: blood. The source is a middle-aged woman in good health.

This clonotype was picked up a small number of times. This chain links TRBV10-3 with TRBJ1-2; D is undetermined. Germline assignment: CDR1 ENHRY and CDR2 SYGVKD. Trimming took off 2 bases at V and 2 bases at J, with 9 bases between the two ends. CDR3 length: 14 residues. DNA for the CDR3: TGTGCCATCAGTGAGATTTCGGAGAACTATGGCTACACCTTC. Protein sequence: CAISEISENYGYTF.

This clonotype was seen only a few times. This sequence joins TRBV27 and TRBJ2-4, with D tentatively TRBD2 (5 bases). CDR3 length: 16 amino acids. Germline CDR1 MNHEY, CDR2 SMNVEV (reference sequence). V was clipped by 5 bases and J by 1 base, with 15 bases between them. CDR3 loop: CASSPLPGEAKNIQYF. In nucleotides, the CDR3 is TGTGCCAGCAGTCCCCTTCCTGGGGAGGCCAAAAACATTCAGTACTTC.

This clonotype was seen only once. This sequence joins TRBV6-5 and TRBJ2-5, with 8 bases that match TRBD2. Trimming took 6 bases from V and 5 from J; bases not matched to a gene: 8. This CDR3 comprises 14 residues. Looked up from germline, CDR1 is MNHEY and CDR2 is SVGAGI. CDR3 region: CASSLLAGRETQYF. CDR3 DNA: TGTGCCAGCAGCCTATTAGCGGGAAGGGAGACCCAGTACTTC.

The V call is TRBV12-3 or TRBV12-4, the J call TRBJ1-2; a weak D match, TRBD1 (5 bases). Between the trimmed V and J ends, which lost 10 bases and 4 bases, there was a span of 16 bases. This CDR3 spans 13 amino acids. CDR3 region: CANRITGFYGYTF. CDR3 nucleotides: TGTGCCAACAGAATCACAGGCTTCTATGGCTACACCTTC.

The CDR3 DNA reads as TGTGCCACCAGCTCCCCTAGGAGCGGGGAGAGCAATGAGCAGTTCTTC. It encodes CATSSPRSGESNEQFF. The chain carries TRBV15 and TRBJ2-1, with TRBD2 matching 7 bases. Germline assignment: CDR1 LNHNV and CDR2 YYDKDF (reference sequence). With V trimmed by 5 bases and J by 6 bases, 13 bases remained unmatched. This CDR3 has 16 amino acids.

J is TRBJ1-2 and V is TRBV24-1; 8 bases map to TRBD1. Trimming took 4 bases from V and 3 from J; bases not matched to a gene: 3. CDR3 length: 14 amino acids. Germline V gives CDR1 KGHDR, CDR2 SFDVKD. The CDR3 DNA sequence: TGTGCCACCAGTGACAGGGGGCGCGACTATGGCTACACCTTC. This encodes CATSDRGRDYGYTF.

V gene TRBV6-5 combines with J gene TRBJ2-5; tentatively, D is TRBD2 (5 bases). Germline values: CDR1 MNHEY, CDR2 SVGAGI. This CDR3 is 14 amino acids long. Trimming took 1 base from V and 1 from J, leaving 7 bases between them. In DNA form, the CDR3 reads TGTGCCAGCAGTTACTACGGGGTCCAAGAGACCCAGTACTTC. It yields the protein CASSYYGVQETQYF.

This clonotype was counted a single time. The CDR3 is CASSEVSSSNQPQHF. The CDR3 DNA sequence: TGTGCCAGCAGTGAGGTATCAAGTAGCAATCAGCCCCAGCATTTT. The chain has TRBV2 and TRBJ1-5; D remains unclear. Trimming stripped 3 bases from V and 0 bases from J, with 9 bases between. The V gene's germline CDR1 is SNHLY and CDR2 FYNNEI. The CDR3 totals 15 residues.

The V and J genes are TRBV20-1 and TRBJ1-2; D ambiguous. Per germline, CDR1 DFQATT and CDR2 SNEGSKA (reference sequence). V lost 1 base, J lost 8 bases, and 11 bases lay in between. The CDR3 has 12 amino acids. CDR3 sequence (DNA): TGCAGTGCTAGAGGGTCCCCTGGGGGCTACACCTTC. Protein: CSARGSPGGYTF.